Listed here is a single T cell receptor (beta chain). It has no known antigen specificity. No much larger clonotype is one base removed from it; base qualities were not supplied. The data are from a study of T cell responses to AZD1222 COVID-19 vaccine (dated by TCRdb to about 2021). In terms of the full investigation: TCR sequencing was performed for 230 to 250 trial participants, of whom around 200 were given two doses of AZD1222 and around 25 were given two doses of MenACWY control vaccine. Trial participants were enrolled by age into subgroups of 18-55, 56-69 and 70-plus years, and around 150, 28 and 57 TCR-sequenced participants, respectively, were included in these subgroups.

The CDR3 regions of human TCRbeta chains were analyzed by immunosequencing. The source study handled its data this way. Repertoire TCRs were matched against a reference library of SARS-CoV-2-specific TCRs generated with the MIRA antigen-specificity platform. Breadth was defined as the fraction of unique TCRs that were SARS-CoV-2-associated. Depth was defined as the fraction of total T cells that were SARS-CoV-2-associated. Using the MIRA data, every spike-specific TCR was mapped to the spike region that the TCR reacted to and assigned to either a CD4 or a CD8 class. Log10-transformed breadth and depth values were compared by one-way ANOVA with Sidak's multiple comparisons tests. In TCRdb, the immuneACCESS table is reduced to in-frame sequences with V and J assigned. These tables do not hold every clone; where another copy was compared, an unresolved V gene accounts for under half, and the others remain unexplained. D and trimming were read from the DNA, whereas the V and J calls and clone size are those reported in that table. For this sample the table gives 75,000 to 90,000 clones, of which 80% to 90% were detected only once. The ten largest clones capture roughly 12% of the sample.

Findings and caveats that apply to the study as a whole: Because no day 14 peak-response samples were available, the repertoires could be characterized only after the peak T cell response. Reportedly, almost half of the unique spike-specific TCRs recognized epitopes lying outside the regions that are mutated in the B.1.351 and B.1.1.7 variants. Participants were mostly white British and included more females than males, and it was suggested by the authors that clonal diversity may have been underestimated. Conclusions about previously exposed vaccinees were limited because only six AZD1222 recipients were SARS-CoV-2 seropositive at baseline. In the small 56-69-year group, the increase in depth fell short of significance, most likely because of low power. CD4 TCRs associated with the vaccine covered the entire spike protein, and the dominant responses were in regions 160-218 and 743-854. After two AZD1222 doses, spike-specific TCR breadth and depth were significantly higher than at day 0 and than in MenACWY recipients.

Per the germline V gene, SNHLY is the CDR1 and FYNNEI is the CDR2. The CDR3 starts with the cysteine, ends with the phenylalanine, and has 15 residues. This entry keeps only the CDR3 DNA: 45 bases, framed from base 1. V drops 3 bases and J drops 0 bases, leaving 12 bases in between. Explained via the paper, the time point label denotes: about 28 days (+/-7) after the second vaccine dose. AZD1222 recipients given second doses at about 4 weeks or at about 12 weeks were pooled, since spike-specific TCR depth and breadth were not found to differ between the two schedules. Vaccinee samples were obtained from the UK trials COV001 and COV002, which included a single-blind randomized controlled phase 2/3 trial of AZD1222 (ChAdOx1 nCoV-19) in healthy adults. For TCRbeta chain sequencing, PBMC samples from trial participants were taken at day 0 and at day 28 after the second dose.

The origin of this receptor is an adult who received the AZD1222 COVID-19 vaccine. The material was peripheral blood, obtained 28 days after the second AZD1222 dose. This chain joins TRBV2 to TRBJ2-7; no D gene call is confident. The CDR3 reads as follows: CASSDDIQSSYEQYF. In nucleotides, the sequence is TGTGCCAGCAGTGATGACATCCAGAGCTCCTACGAGCAGTACTTC.